The 9 T cell receptor beta chains reported below all come from one sample, sequenced in a study of T cell responses to AZD1222 COVID-19 vaccine. Clones were sequenced by immunoSEQ multiplex PCR, and TCRdb holds only the in-frame ones, with some missing. The repertoire has approximately 140,000 clones, 85% to 95% of them found once; the top ten carry more than 0.8%. This specimen consisted of peripheral blood, obtained on day 0 of MenACWY control vaccination. Receptor source: an adult in good health.

The chain has TRBV28 and TRBJ1-1; TRBD1 aligns across 7 bases. The CDR3 sequence is 14 residues long. Germline trimming cut 5 bases from V and 4 bases from J; bases unmatched to any gene: 7. Germline V gene lookup returns CDR1 MDHEN and CDR2 SYDVKM. The CDR3 reads CASSQGGVITEAFF. In DNA, the CDR3 is TGTGCCAGCAGTCAGGGGGGGGTGATCACTGAAGCTTTCTTT.

The chain uses TRBV6-2 or TRBV6-3 and TRBJ2-7, with TRBD1 matching 10 bases. The germline CDR1 and CDR2 sequences are MNHEY and SVGEGT. The CDR3 is 15 residues long. The V segment lost 4 bases and the J segment 3 bases; nucleotides outside the gene matches: 6. The CDR3 spells CASSSPGQGSYEQYF. The CDR3 DNA is TGTGCCAGCAGTTCGCCGGGACAGGGGAGCTACGAGCAGTACTTC.

This clone is a singleton in its sample. The chain combines TRBV2 with TRBJ1-1; TRBD1 aligns across 7 bases. The CDR3 extends over 14 amino acids. V was clipped by 3 bases and J by 0 bases; unmatched bases: 1. Germline loops: CDR1 SNHLY, CDR2 FYNNEI. The CDR3 is CASSETGMNTEAFF. In DNA form, the CDR3 reads TGTGCCAGCAGTGAGACAGGGATGAACACTGAAGCTTTCTTT.

This clone was seen a few times. The rearrangement joins TRBV7-9 to TRBJ2-7; the D gene is possibly TRBD1 (6 bases). This CDR3 comprises 18 residues. V dropped 0 bases and J dropped 2 bases, with 20 bases sitting between them. Germline V gene lookup returns CDR1 SEHNR and CDR2 FQNEAQ (reference sequence). This CDR3 is CASSLAVGGAIIAYEQYF. CDR3 DNA sequence: TGTGCCAGCAGCTTAGCGGTTGGGGGCGCGATAATAGCCTACGAGCAGTACTTC.

DNA for the CDR3: TGTGCCAGCAGCCTGGGTTCGAGTAGCACTGAAGCTTTCTTT. It yields the protein CASSLGSSSTEAFF. The chain couples TRBV7-3 to TRBJ1-1; D is unclear. Germline lookup yields CDR1 SGHTA and CDR2 FQGTGA. CDR3 length equals 14 residues. V dropped 5 bases and J dropped 4 bases, with 14 bases sitting between them. Looking up the rest from reference TRBV7-3 and TRBJ1-1 gives the full variable domain: GAGVSQTPSNKVTEKGKYVELRCDPISGHTALYWYRQSLGQGPEFLIYFQGTGAADDSGLPNDRFFAVRPEGSVSTLKIQRTERGDSAVYLCASSLGSSSTEAFFGQGTRLTVV.

This clone showed up just once. This chain uses TRBV7-9 with TRBJ1-3; D gene uncertain. The CDR3 is 15 amino acids. V lost 1 base and J 4 bases, leaving 11 bases between the germline ends. Germline loops: CDR1 SEHNR, CDR2 FQNEAQ (reference sequence). CDR3 DNA: TGTGCCAGCAGCTTAGTTTCCGGGTTCGGAAACACCATATATTTT. It translates to CASSLVSGFGNTIYF.

The chain has TRBV6-5 and TRBJ1-1, with TRBD1 as a possible D gene (5 bases). Trimming left V 6 bases short and J 7 bases short, with 9 bases between. The CDR3 is made up of 11 amino acids. Germline V gene lookup returns CDR1 MNHEY and CDR2 SVGAGI. The CDR3 loop is CASRDSHEAFF. The CDR3 nucleotides are TGTGCCAGCAGAGACAGCCATGAAGCTTTCTTT.

The chain recombines TRBV4-2 with TRBJ2-6; 9 nucleotides agree with TRBD1. J was trimmed by 4 bases and V by 1 base; bases with no gene match: 5. The CDR3 covers 17 residues. The germline V gene has CDR1 LGHNA and CDR2 YNFKEQ. For the CDR3, the DNA is TGTGCCAGCAGCCAAGGAGGGACAGGGTTAGGGGCCAACGTCCTGACTTTC. The encoded protein is CASSQGGTGLGANVLTF.

The chain couples TRBV29-1 to TRBJ1-2, with 10 nucleotides matching TRBD1. The CDR3 has 13 residues. Germline CDR1 is SQVTM and CDR2 is ANQGSEA. Trimming removed 6 bases from V and 2 bases from J; junction bases left unmatched: 3. CDR3 bases: TGCAGCGTCGGACAGGGGGGAAACTATGGCTACACCTTC. Translated, it gives CSVGQGGNYGYTF. The whole variable domain, remainder taken from reference TRBV29-1 and TRBJ1-2, is SAVISQKPSRDICQRGTSLTIQCQVDSQVTMMFWYRQQPGQSLTLIATANQGSEATYESGFVIDKFPISRPNLTFSTLTVSNMSPEDSSIYLCSVGQGGNYGYTFGSGTRLTVV.